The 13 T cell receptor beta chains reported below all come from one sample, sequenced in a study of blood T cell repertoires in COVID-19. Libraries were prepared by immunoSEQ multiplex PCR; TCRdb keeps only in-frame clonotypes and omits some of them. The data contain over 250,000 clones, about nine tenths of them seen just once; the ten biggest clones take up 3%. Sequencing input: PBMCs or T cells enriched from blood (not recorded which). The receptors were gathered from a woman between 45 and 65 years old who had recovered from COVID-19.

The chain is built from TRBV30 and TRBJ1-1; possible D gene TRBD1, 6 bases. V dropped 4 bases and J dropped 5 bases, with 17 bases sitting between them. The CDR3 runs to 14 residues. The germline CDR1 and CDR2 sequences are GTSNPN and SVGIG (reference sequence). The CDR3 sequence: CAWTMGGGLTEAFF. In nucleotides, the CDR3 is TGTGCCTGGACCATGGGAGGGGGATTGACTGAAGCTTTCTTT.

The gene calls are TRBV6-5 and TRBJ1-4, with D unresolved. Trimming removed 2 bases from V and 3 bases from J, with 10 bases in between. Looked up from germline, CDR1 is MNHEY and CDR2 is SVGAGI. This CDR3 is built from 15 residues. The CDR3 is CASSYTSRANEKLFF. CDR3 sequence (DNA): TGTGCCAGCAGTTACACCTCCCGGGCTAATGAAAAACTGTTTTTT.

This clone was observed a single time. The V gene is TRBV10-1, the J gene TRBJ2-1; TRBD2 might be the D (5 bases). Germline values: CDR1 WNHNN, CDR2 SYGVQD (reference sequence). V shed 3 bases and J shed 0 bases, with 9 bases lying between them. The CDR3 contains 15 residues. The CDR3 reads CASSDRGASYNEQFF. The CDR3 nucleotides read TGCGCCAGCAGTGACCGGGGAGCCTCCTACAATGAGCAGTTCTTC.

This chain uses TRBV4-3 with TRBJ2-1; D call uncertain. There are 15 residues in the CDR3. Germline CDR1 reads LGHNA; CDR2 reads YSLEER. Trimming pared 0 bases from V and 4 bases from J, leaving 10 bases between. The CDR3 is CASSQESAGYNEQFF. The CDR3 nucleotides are TGCGCCAGCAGCCAAGAGAGCGCTGGGTACAATGAGCAGTTCTTC.

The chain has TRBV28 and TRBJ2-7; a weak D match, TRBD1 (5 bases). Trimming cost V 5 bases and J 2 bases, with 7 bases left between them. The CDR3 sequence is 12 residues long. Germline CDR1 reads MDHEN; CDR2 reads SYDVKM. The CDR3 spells CASSTTAYEQYF. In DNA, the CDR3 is TGTGCCAGCAGTACGACAGCCTACGAGCAGTACTTC.

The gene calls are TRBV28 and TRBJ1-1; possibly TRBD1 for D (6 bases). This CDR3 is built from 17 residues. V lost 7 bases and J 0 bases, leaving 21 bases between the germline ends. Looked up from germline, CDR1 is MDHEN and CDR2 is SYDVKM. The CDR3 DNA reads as TGTGCCAGCAACAATTCTGGGGGGGGCCCGTTGAACACTGAAGCTTTCTTT. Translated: CASNNSGGGPLNTEAFF.

The CDR3 sequence is CATSDLLQGDGELFF. The CDR3 DNA reads TGTGCCACCAGTGACCTGCTACAGGGGGACGGGGAGCTGTTTTTT. The rearrangement links TRBV24-1 to TRBJ2-2; TRBD1 matches at 8 bases. Trimming cost V 4 bases and J 7 bases; bases outside gene matches: 7. Germline CDR1 is KGHDR and CDR2 is SFDVKD. This CDR3 comprises 15 residues.

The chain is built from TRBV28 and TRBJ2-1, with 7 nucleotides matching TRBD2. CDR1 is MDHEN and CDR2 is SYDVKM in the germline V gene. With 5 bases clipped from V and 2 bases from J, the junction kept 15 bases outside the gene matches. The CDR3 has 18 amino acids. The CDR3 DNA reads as TGTGCCAGCAGTCCCCCTCTTTTGGGGAGGGCCGCCTACAATGAGCAGTTCTTC. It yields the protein CASSPPLLGRAAYNEQFF.

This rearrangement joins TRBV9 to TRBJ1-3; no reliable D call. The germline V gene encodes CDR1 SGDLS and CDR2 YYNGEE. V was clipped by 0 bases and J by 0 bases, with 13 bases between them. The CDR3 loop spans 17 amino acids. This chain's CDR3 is CASSVAFGLGSGNTIYF. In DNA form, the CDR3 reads TGTGCCAGCAGCGTAGCTTTCGGACTCGGCTCTGGAAACACCATATATTTT.

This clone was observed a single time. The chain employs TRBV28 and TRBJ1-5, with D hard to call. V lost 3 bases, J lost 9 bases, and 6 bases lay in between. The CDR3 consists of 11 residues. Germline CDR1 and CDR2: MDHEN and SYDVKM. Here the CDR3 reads CASSFQRPQHF. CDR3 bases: TGTGCCAGCAGTTTTCAGCGGCCCCAGCATTTT.

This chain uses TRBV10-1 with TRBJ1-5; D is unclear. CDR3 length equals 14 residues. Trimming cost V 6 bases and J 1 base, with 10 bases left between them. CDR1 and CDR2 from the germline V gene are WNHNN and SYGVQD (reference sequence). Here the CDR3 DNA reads TGCGCCAGCAGCGACGGGTCGAGCAATCAGCCCCAGCATTTT. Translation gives CASSDGSSNQPQHF.

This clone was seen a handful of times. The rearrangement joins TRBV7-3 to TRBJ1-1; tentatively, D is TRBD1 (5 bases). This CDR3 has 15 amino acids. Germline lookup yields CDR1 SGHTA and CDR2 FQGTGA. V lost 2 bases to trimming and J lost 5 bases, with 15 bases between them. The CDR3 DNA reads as TGTGCCAGCAGCTTAGGTGGGGCAGGTCGGACTGAAGCTTTCTTT. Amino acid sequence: CASSLGGAGRTEAFF.

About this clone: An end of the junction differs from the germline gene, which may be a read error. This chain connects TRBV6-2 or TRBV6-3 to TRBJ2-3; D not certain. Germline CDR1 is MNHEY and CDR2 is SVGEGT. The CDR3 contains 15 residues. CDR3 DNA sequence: TGTGCCAGCAGTTACTCCCGAGAAAGCAAAGATACGCAGTATTTT. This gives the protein CASSYSRESKDTQYF.